The following is a TCR beta chain sequence with its context. What it recognizes is unknown. These data belong to a study of PD-1 blockade in classical Hodgkin lymphoma. The CDR3 has 14 residues. Germline CDR1 is MNHNS and CDR2 is SASEGT. V shed 5 bases and J 2 bases; nucleotides not matched to a gene: 6. Relapses following autologous stem cell transplantation were seen in all patients, with brentuximab vedotin exposure varying. Each best response was a complete response, a partial response or progressive disease. Clones were sequenced by immunoSEQ multiplex PCR, and TCRdb holds only the in-frame ones, with some missing. In the table there are fewer than 65,000 clones, more than 80% of which are singletons. General observations from the study: Healthy donors were reported to have higher baseline TCR diversity than newly diagnosed patients. Significant TCR diversity gains by C4D1 occurred in CD4+ but not CD8+ cells. Still unresolved is the cause of the repertoire differences, which may be disease activity or prior therapy.

Sequenced here: peripheral blood mononuclear cells (PBMCs), sampled at baseline. The chain joins TRBV6-1 to TRBJ2-7, with TRBD1 matching 7 bases. The TCR sequence derives from a human donor with classical Hodgkin lymphoma. The CDR3 protein is CASSPGQLTYEQYF. Written as DNA, the CDR3 is TGTGCCAGCAGTCCGGGACAGTTGACCTACGAGCAGTACTTC.